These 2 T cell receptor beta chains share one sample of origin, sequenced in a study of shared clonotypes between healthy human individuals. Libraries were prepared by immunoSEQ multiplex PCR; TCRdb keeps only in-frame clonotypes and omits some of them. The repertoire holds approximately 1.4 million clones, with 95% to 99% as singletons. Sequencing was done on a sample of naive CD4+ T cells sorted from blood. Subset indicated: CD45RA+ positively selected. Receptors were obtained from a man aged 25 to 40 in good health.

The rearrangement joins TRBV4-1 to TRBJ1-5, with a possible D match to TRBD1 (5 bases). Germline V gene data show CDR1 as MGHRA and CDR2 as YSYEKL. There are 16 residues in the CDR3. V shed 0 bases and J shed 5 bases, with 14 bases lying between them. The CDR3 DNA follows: TGCGCCAGCAGCCAAGACAACAGGTGGAAGGATCAGCCCCAGCATTTT. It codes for CASSQDNRWKDQPQHF.

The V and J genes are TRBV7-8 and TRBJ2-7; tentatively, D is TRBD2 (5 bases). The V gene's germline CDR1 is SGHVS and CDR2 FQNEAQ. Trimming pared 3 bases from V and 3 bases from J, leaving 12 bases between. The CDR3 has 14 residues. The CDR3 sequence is CASSFSEVDYEQYF. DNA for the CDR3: TGTGCCAGCAGCTTTTCGGAGGTTGACTACGAGCAGTACTTC. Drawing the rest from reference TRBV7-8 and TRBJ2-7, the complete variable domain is GAGVSQSPRYKVAKRGQDVALRCDPISGHVSLFWYQQALGQGPEFLTYFQNEAQLDKSGLPSDRFFAERPEGSVSTLKIQRTQQEDSAVYLCASSFSEVDYEQYFGPGTRLTVT.